This T cell receptor (beta chain) is from a study of CD8+CD57+ T cells in acquired aplastic anemia. Findings and caveats of the study: It was found that 25 to 35 CD8+ CDR3 sequences were shared between patients and controls.

This clonotype was found a few times. Its antigen is undetermined. Patients selected for sequencing had displayed CD8+CD57+ cell expansion by flow cytometry. V was clipped by 5 bases and J by 2 bases; unmatched bases: 15. This CDR3 comprises 18 residues. Germline V gene data show CDR1 as SGHAT and CDR2 as FQNNGV. According to the study, genomic DNA was the template for TCR beta VDJ and CDR3 profiling. TCRdb reprocessed the reads with MiXCR, giving one entry per CDR3 protein. Among around 200,000 distinct CDR3 sequences listed, approximately 48% were seen once. The sequencing sample was made of sorted CD4+, CD8+, or CD8+CD57+ T cells (not recorded which) from PBMCs. The chain combines TRBV11-2 with TRBJ2-3, with TRBD2 identical over 8 bases. The TCR was taken from a human donor with aplastic anemia. The CDR3 DNA reads TGTGCCAGCAGCCCCCACCCAACTAGCGGCACGACCACAGATACGCAGTATTTT. Protein product: CASSPHPTSGTTTDTQYF.